The sequence of this T cell receptor (beta chain) was determined in a study of neurological immune-mediated disorders (dated by TCRdb to about 2019). About the full investigation: Among the approximately 35 multiple sclerosis patients, relapsing-remitting MS accounted for around 31 and secondary progressive MS accounted for 3. Peripheral blood TCR-beta repertoires from patients with HTLV-I-associated myelopathy (HAM/TSP), patients with multiple sclerosis, and healthy controls were compared in the study using UMI-based sequencing. The approximately 98 TCR-beta libraries included longitudinal samples, technical triplicates and paired sorted CD4+ and CD8+ T-cell subsets alongside PBMC samples. The cohort comprised 68 subjects: approximately 15 HAM/TSP patients, roughly 34 multiple sclerosis patients and 20 healthy controls.

For the unsorted PBMC libraries, 2 million PBMCs were stored in RNAlater at -80 degrees C until RNA extraction and were used to generate the libraries. Multiple sclerosis patients were enrolled in a US clinical protocol evaluating disease progression by magnetic resonance imaging. Peripheral blood underwent Ficoll-Hypaque density gradient centrifugation to isolate PBMCs, which were then cryopreserved in liquid nitrogen. cDNA was synthesized by template-switch 5'RACE using a primer with a 10-nucleotide random unique molecular identifier that tagged each TCR transcript. Each sequencing run produced over 200 million TCR-beta sequences covering 15-18 subjects. The RNeasy kit was used to extract total RNA. The KAPA Real-time Library Amplification kit was used to amplify TCR-beta VDJ regions with primers targeting the TCR constant region and the 5'RACE anchor. Sample indexes and Illumina adaptors were added in a first PCR, and a second PCR then increased library yield. After purification with Ampure beads, the TCR product of roughly 650 bp was size-selected on a 2% E-gel SizeSelection system. Before pooling, library quality was checked on a Bioanalyzer, concentration was measured with Qubit, and libraries were quantified with the Kapa Library Quantification kit. Libraries were sequenced paired-end 2 x 150 bp on an Illumina HiSeq 2500. To increase sequence diversity, roughly 23-30% phiX was spiked into each library pool. Per the source publication's procedure: The UMI-based MiGEC pipeline processed quality-filtered reads and removed over 80% of raw TCR sequences during error correction. VDJ genes were aligned to IMGT germline references, and each clonotype was defined by a unique CDR3 amino acid sequence together with V-J genes. VDJtools evaluated clonal expansion, Shannon diversity and CDR3 relatedness (CalcPairwiseDistances, ClusterSamples); CLCbio workbench built phylogenetic trees. Clones with at least 8 unique UMIs were defined as expanded, with this threshold being based on coefficient-of-variation modelling across technical triplicates. TCRdb trimmed the raw reads at Q25, called clones with MiXCR and kept productive beta chains. All rows with the same CDR3 protein become a single entry with the most common DNA and genes. The V and J calls and clone size are TCRdb's, not the authors'. In all, the sample holds about 66,000 distinct CDR3 sequences, and roughly 3.6% of those were seen once. The ten largest clonotypes hold 1.3% of the sample.

Comment on this clonotype: There is no known antigen for this receptor. It has no much larger one-base neighbor in the sample; base qualities were not kept.

From the germline V gene (reference sequence), CDR1 is DFQATT and CDR2 is SNEGSKA. For this chain, trimming is 3 bases at the V end and 5 bases at the J end, and the number of junction bases without a gene match is 11. The CDR3 runs 16 amino acids, cysteine and phenylalanine included. CDR3 DNA is the only sequence kept; it has 48 bases, read in frame from the first base. On the study overall, not on this receptor specifically: No association of the MS cluster with clinical or MRI features was observed, and the need for larger cohorts was stated by the authors. TCR clonal expansion was highest in HAM/TSP patients and lowest in MS patients, with MS patients falling below even healthy controls. In a phylogenetic analysis, the repertoires of 18 out of 34 MS patients fell into a single cluster of related CDR3 sequences, pointing to a possible signature at the repertoire level. Expanded clones from different subjects shared no identical CDR3 amino acid sequences, which suggests that TCR-beta repertoires were private in all groups.

This TCR was recovered from a man aged 30 to 39 with multiple sclerosis. The chain is assembled from TRBV20-1 and TRBJ2-3, with 10 central nucleotides matching TRBD2. Sequencing was carried out using PBMCs. The CDR3 has the sequence CSASTVLAGAEDTQYF. The DNA reads TGCAGTGCTAGTACGGTCCTAGCGGGGGCGGAAGATACGCAGTATTTT.